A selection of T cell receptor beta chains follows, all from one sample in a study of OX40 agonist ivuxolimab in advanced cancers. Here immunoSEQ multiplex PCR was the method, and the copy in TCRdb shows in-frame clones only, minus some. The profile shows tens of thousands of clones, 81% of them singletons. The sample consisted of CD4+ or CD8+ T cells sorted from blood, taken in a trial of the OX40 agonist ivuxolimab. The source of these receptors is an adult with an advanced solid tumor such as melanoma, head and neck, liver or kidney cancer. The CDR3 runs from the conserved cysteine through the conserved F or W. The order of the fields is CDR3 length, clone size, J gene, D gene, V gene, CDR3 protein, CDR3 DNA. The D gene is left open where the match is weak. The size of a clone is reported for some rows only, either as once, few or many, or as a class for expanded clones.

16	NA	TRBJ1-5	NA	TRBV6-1	CASSELGSYSNQPQHF	TGTGCCAGCAGTGAACTGGGGTCCTATAGCAATCAGCCCCAGCATTTT
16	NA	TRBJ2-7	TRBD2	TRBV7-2	CASSLLGGSTVYEQYF	TGTGCCAGCAGCTTACTCGGCGGGAGTACGGTATACGAGCAGTACTTC
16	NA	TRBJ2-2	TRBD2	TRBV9	CASSVELAGAVGELFF	TGTGCCAGCAGCGTAGAACTAGCGGGAGCCGTCGGGGAGCTGTTTTTT
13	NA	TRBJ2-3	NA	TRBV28	CASSLTLTDTQYF	TGTGCCAGCAGTTTAACACTCACAGATACGCAGTATTTT
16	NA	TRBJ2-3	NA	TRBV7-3	CASSLAGQGSTDTQYF	TGTGCCAGCAGCTTAGCTGGGCAGGGAAGCACAGATACGCAGTATTTT
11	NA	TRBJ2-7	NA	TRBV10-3	CAISELYEQYF	TGTGCCATCAGTGAACTCTACGAGCAGTACTTC
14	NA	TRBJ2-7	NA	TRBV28	CASSFGQLAYEQYF	TGTGCCAGCAGTTTCGGACAGTTGGCCTACGAGCAGTACTTC
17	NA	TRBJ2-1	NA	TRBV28	CASSPHTGLAIYNEQFF	TGTGCCAGCAGCCCCCACACGGGGCTAGCGATCTACAATGAGCAGTTCTTC
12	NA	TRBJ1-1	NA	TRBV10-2	CASRGPNTEAFF	TGCGCCAGCAGGGGGCCGAACACTGAAGCTTTCTTT
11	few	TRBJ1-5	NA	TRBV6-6	CASSDDGPQHF	TGTGCCAGCAGTGACGATGGGCCCCAGCATTTT
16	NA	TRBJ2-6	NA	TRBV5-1	CASSLTQGSGANVLTF	TGCGCCAGCAGCTTGACTCAGGGATCTGGGGCCAACGTCCTGACTTTC
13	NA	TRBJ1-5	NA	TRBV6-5	CASSWTGNQPQHF	TGTGCCAGCAGTTGGACAGGCAATCAGCCCCAGCATTTT
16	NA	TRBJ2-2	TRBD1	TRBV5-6	CASRYGQGVVTGELFF	TGTGCCAGCAGATACGGACAGGGGGTAGTCACCGGGGAGCTGTTTTTT
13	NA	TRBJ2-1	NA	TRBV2	CATTNEFRNEQFF	TGTGCCACCACAAACGAATTTCGCAATGAGCAGTTCTTC
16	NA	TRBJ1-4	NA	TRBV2	CASSEGQGLGGEKLFF	TGTGCCAGCAGTGAAGGTCAGGGGCTCGGAGGGGAAAAACTGTTTTTT
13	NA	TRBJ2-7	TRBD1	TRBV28	CASSEGQTKGLYF	TGTGCCAGCAGTGAGGGACAGACTAAAGGGCTGTACTTC
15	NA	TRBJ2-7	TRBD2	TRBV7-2	CASSLFLAGVREQYF	TGTGCCAGCAGCTTATTCTTAGCGGGAGTACGGGAGCAGTACTTC
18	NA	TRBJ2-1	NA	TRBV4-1	CASSQDYSAGPSYNEQFF	TGCGCCAGCAGCCAAGATTACTCTGCGGGGCCTTCCTACAATGAGCAGTTCTTC
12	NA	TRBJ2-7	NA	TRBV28	CASSYYSYEQYF	TGTGCCAGCAGCTACTATTCCTACGAGCAGTACTTC
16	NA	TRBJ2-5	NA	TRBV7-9	CASSLSEGRGAETQYF	TGTGCCAGCAGCTTATCAGAGGGCAGGGGTGCGGAGACCCAGTACTTC
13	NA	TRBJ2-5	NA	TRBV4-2	CASSPTHRETQYF	TGTGCCAGCAGCCCGACTCACCGGGAGACCCAGTACTTC
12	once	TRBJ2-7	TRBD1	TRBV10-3	CAVLTGDNEQYF	TGTGCCGTCCTTACAGGGGACAACGAGCAGTACTTC
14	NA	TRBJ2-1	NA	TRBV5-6	CASSLEEVAGGQFF	TGTGCCAGCAGCTTGGAGGAGGTGGCGGGCGGGCAGTTCTTC
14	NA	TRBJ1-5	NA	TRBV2	CASRPGLGNQPQHF	TGTGCCAGCAGACCAGGGTTAGGCAATCAGCCCCAGCATTTT
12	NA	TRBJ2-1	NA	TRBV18	CASSPSFNEQFF	TGTGCCAGCTCACCATCTTTTAATGAGCAGTTCTTC
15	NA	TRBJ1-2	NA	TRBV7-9	CASSPLGSANYGYTF	TGTGCCAGCAGCCCACTAGGGTCAGCTAACTATGGCTACACCTTC
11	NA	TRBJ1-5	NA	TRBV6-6	CASGGRQPQHF	TGTGCCAGCGGCGGACGCCAGCCCCAGCATTTT
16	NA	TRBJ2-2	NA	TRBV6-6	CASSRLGGPNTGELFF	TGTGCCAGCAGTCGCCTCGGGGGACCGAACACCGGGGAGCTGTTTTTT
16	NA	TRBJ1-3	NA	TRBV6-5	CASSYSRGFSGNTIYF	TGTGCCAGCAGTTACTCCAGGGGCTTCTCTGGAAACACCATATATTTT
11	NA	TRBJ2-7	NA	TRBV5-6	CASSLGGEQYF	TGTGCCAGCAGCTTAGGAGGCGAGCAGTACTTC
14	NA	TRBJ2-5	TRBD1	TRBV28	CASSNRGRKETQYF	TGTGCCAGCAGCAACAGGGGGCGCAAGGAGACCCAGTACTTC
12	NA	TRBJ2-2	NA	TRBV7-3	CASSINTGELFF	TGTGCCAGCAGCATAAACACCGGGGAGCTGTTTTTT
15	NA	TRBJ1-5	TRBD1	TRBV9	CASSEGGGPNQPQHF	TGTGCCAGCAGCGAGGGAGGGGGCCCTAATCAGCCCCAGCATTTT
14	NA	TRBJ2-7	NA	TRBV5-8	CASSLLQTSYEQYF	TGTGCCAGCAGCTTGTTACAGACTTCCTACGAGCAGTACTTC
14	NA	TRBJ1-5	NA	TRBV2	CASSGTGSNQPQHF	TGTGCCAGCAGTGGGACGGGTAGCAATCAGCCCCAGCATTTT
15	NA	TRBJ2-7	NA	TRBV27	CASSPYPTGAYEQYF	TGTGCCAGCAGTCCCTATCCGACAGGTGCCTACGAGCAGTACTTC
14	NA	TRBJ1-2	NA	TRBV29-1	CSEYSVWDNYGYTF	TGCAGCGAATATTCGGTTTGGGATAACTATGGCTACACCTTC
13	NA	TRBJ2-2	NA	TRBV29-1	CSVAPTAPGELFF	TGCAGCGTTGCACCGACTGCGCCCGGGGAGCTGTTTTTT
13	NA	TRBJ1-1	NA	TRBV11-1	CASSLMGSTEAFF	TGTGCCAGCAGCTTAATGGGTAGCACTGAAGCTTTCTTT
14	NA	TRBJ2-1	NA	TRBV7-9	CASSSSRGWYEQFF	TGTGCCAGCAGCTCGAGCAGGGGTTGGTATGAGCAGTTCTTC
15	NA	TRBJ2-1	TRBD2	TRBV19	CASSVTSGGYNEQFF	TGTGCCAGTAGTGTAACTAGCGGGGGCTACAATGAGCAGTTCTTC
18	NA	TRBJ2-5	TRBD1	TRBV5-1	CASSFNRDRGFRQETQYF	TGCGCCAGCAGCTTTAACCGGGACAGGGGGTTTCGGCAAGAGACCCAGTACTTC
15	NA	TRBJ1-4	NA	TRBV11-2	CASSLWGRTNEKLFF	TGTGCCAGCAGCTTATGGGGACGGACTAATGAAAAACTGTTTTTT
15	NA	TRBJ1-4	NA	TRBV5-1	CASSLRTATNEKLFF	TGCGCCAGCAGCTTACGGACAGCAACTAATGAAAAACTGTTTTTT
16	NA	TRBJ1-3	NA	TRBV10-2	CASSDNRGASGNTIYF	TGCGCCAGCAGTGACAACCGGGGAGCCTCTGGAAACACCATATATTTT
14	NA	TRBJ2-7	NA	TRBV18	CASSPSQVVYEQYF	TGTGCCAGCTCACCGTCGCAGGTCGTCTACGAGCAGTACTTC
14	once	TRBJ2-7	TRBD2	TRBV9	CASSVLAGVDEQYF	TGTGCCAGCAGCGTCCTAGCGGGAGTAGACGAGCAGTACTTC
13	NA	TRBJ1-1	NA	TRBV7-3	CASSISRGTEAFF	TGTGCCAGCAGCATTTCTAGGGGCACTGAAGCTTTCTTT
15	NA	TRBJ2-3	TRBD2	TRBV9	CASSAMGGYTDTQYF	TGTGCCAGCAGCGCCATGGGGGGGTACACAGATACGCAGTATTTT
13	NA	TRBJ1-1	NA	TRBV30	CACYADSNTEAFF	TGTGCCTGTTATGCGGACTCCAACACTGAAGCTTTCTTT
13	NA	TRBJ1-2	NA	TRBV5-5	CASSLGLSSGYTF	TGTGCCAGCAGCTTAGGACTGTCGAGTGGCTACACCTTC
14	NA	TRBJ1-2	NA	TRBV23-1	CASSQGGNNYGYTF	TGCGCCAGCAGTCAAGGAGGGAACAACTATGGCTACACCTTC
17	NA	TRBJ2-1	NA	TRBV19	CASRAGSLRPSYNEQFF	TGTGCCAGTAGGGCGGGGTCCCTTCGGCCCTCCTACAATGAGCAGTTCTTC
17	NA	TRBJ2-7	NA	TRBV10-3	CAISESTRVGGFYEQYF	TGTGCCATCAGTGAGTCGACCAGGGTTGGGGGCTTCTACGAGCAGTACTTC
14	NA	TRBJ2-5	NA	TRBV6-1	CASTQQDYQETQYF	TGTGCCAGCACCCAACAGGATTACCAAGAGACCCAGTACTTC
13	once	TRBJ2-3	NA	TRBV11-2	CASSFGPIDTQYF	TGTGCCAGCAGCTTTGGACCGATAGATACGCAGTATTTT